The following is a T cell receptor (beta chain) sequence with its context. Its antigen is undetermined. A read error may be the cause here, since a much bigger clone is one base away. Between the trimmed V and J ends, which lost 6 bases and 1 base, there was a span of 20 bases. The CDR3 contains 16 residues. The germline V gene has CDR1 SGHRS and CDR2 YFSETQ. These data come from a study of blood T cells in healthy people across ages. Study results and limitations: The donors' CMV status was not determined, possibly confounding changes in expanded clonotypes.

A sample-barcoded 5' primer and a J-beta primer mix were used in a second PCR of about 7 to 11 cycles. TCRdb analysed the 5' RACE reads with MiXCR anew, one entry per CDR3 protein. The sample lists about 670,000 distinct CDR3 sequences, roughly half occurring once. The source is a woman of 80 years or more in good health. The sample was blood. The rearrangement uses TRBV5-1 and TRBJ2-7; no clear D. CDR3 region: CASNFRPSAHSYEQYF. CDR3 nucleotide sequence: TGCGCCAGCAACTTTAGGCCCTCGGCCCATTCCTACGAGCAGTACTTC.